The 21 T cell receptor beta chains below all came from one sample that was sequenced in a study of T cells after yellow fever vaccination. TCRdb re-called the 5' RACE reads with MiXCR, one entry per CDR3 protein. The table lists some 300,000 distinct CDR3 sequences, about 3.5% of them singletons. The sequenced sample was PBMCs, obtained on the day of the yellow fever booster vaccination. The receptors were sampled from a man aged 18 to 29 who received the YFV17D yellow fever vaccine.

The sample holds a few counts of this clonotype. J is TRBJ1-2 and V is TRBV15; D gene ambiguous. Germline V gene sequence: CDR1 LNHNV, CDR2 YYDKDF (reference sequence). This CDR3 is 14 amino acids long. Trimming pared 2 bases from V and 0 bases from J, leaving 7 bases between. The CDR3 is CATSRPGTNYGYTF. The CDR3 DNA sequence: TGTGCCACCAGCAGACCCGGGACTAACTATGGCTACACCTTC.

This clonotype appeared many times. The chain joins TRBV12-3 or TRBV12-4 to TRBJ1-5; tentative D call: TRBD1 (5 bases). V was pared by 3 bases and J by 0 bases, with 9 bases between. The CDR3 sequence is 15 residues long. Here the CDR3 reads CASSFQGASNQPQHF. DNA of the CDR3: TGTGCCAGCAGTTTCCAGGGCGCTAGCAATCAGCCCCAGCATTTT.

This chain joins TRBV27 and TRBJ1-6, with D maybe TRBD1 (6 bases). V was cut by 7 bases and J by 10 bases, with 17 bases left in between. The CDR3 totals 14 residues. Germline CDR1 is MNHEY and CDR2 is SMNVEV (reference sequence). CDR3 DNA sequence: TGTGCCAGCAAAATGAGGGGGGGAAGATCACCCCTCCACTTT. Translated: CASKMRGGRSPLHF.

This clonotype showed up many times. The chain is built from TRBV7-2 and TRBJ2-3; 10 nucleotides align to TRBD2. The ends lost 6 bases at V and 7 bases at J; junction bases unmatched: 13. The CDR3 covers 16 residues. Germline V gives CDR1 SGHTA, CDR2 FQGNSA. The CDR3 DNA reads TGTGCCAGCAGTAGGTCCAGCGGGGGGGTCCAGTATACGCAGTATTTT. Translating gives CASSRSSGGVQYTQYF. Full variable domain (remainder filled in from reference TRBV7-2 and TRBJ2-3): GAGVSQSPSNKVTEKGKDVELRCDPISGHTALYWYRQSLGQGLEFLIYFQGNSAPDKSGLPSDRFSAERTGGSVSTLTIQRTQQEDSAVYLCASSRSSGGVQYTQYFGPGTRLTVL.

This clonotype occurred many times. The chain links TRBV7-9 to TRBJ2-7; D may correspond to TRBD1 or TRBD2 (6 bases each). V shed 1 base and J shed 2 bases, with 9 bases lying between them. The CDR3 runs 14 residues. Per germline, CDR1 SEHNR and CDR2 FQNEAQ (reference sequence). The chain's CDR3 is CASSLGGAAYEQYF. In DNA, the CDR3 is TGTGCCAGCAGCTTAGGGGGGGCCGCCTACGAGCAGTACTTC.

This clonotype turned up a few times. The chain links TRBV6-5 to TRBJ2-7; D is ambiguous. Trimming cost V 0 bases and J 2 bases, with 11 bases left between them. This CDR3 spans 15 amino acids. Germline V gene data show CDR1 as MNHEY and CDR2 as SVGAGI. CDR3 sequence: CASSYSALDPYEQYF. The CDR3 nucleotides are TGTGCCAGCAGTTACTCGGCGTTGGACCCCTACGAGCAGTACTTC.

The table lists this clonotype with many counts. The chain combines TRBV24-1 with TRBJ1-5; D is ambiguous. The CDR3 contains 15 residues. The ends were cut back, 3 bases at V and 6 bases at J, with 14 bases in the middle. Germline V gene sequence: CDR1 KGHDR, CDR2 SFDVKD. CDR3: CATSDGRRVAQPQHF. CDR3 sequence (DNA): TGTGCCACCAGTGATGGCAGACGAGTTGCTCAGCCCCAGCATTTT.

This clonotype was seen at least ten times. For the CDR3, the DNA is TGCGCCAGCAGCCGCGGGCCAAACCAAGATACGCAGTATTTT. This translates into CASSRGPNQDTQYF. The chain employs TRBV5-1 and TRBJ2-3; a weak D match, TRBD2 (5 bases). This CDR3 is 14 amino acids long. The germline CDR1 and CDR2 sequences are SGHRS and YFSETQ. The V end lost 4 bases, the J end lost 5 bases, and 14 bases lay between the germline ends.

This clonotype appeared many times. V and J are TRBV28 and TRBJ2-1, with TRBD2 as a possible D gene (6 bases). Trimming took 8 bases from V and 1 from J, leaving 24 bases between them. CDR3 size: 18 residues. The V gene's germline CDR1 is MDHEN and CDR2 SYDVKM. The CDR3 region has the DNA TGTGCCAGCTGGACTATTAAGCGTCGGCGCGGATCCTACAATGAGCAGTTCTTC. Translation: CASWTIKRRRGSYNEQFF.

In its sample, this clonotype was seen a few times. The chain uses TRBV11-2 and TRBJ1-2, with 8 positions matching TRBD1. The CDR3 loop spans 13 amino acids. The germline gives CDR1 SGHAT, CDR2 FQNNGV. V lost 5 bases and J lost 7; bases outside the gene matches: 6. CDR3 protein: CASSQDRGGGYTF. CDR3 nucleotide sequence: TGTGCCAGCAGCCAAGACAGGGGAGGTGGCTACACCTTC.

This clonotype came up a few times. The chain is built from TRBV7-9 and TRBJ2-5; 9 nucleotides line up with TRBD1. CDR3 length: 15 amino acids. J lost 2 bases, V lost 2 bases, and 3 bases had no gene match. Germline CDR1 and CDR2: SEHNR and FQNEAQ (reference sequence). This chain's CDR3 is CASSLLGTGQETQYF. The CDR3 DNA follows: TGTGCCAGCAGCTTACTAGGGACAGGGCAAGAGACCCAGTACTTC. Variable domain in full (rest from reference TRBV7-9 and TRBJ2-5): DTGVSQNPRHKITKRGQNVTFRCDPISEHNRLYWYRQTLGQGPEFLTYFQNEAQLEKSRLLSDRFSAERPKGSFSTLEIQRTEQGDSAMYLCASSLLGTGQETQYFGPGTRLLVL.

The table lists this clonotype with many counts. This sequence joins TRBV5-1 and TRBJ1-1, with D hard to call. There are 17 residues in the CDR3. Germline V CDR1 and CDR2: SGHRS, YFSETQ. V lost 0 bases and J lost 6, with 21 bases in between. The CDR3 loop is CASSLAGPKDLLPEAFF. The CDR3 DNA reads TGCGCCAGCAGCTTGGCCGGGCCCAAGGATCTGCTTCCTGAAGCTTTCTTT.

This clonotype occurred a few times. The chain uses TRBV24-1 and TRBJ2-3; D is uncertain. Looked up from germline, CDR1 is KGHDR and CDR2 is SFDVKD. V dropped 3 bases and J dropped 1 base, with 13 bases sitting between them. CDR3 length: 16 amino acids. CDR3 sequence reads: CATSDPGRARTDTQYF. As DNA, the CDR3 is TGTGCCACCAGTGATCCGGGCCGAGCGCGCACAGATACGCAGTATTTT.

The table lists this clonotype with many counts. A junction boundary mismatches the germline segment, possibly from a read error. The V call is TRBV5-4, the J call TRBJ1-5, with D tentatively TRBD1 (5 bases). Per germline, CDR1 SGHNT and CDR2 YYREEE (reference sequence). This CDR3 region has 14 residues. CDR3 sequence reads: CAISRDGDNQPQHF. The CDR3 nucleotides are TGTGCCATCAGCCGGGACGGTGACAATCAGCCCCAGCATTTT.

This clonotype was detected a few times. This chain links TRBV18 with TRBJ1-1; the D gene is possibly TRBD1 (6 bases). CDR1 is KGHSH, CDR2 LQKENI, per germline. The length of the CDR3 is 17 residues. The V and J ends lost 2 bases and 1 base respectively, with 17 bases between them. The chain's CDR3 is CASSPMAGALGNTEAFF. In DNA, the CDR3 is TGTGCCAGCTCACCAATGGCGGGGGCGCTTGGGAACACTGAAGCTTTCTTT.

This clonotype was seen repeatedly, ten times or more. CDR3 loop: CASSFRGFYEQYF. The CDR3 region has the DNA TGTGCCAGCAGCTTCAGGGGGTTCTACGAGCAGTACTTC. The V and J genes are TRBV5-6 and TRBJ2-7; 7 positions match TRBD1. Germline V CDR1 and CDR2: SGHDT, YYEEEE. V was pared by 2 bases and J by 3 bases, with 2 bases of the junction left unmatched. The CDR3 extends over 13 amino acids.

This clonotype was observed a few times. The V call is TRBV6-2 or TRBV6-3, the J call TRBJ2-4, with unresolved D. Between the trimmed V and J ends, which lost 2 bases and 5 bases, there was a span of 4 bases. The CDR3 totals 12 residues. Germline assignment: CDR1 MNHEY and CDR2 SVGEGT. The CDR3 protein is CASSYPENIQYF. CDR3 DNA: TGTGCCAGCAGTTACCCGGAAAACATTCAGTACTTC.

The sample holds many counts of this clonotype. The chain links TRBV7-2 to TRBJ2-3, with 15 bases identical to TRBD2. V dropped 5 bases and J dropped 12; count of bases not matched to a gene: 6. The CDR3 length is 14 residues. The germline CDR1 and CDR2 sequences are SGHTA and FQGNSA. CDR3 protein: CASSPGTSGGPQYF. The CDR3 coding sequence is TGTGCCAGCAGCCCGGGGACTAGCGGGGGGCCCCAGTATTTT.

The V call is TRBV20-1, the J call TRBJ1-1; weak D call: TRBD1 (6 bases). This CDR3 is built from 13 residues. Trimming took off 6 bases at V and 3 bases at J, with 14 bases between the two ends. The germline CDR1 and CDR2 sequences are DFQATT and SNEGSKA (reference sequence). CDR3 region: CSAPDGQYTEAFF. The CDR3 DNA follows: TGCAGTGCCCCCGACGGACAGTACACTGAAGCTTTCTTT.

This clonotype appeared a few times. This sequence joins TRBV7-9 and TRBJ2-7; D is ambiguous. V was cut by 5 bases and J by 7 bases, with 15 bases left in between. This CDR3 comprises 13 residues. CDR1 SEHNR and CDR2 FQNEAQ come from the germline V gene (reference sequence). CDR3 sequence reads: CASSPDAVGEQYV. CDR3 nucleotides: TGTGCCAGCAGCCCGGACGCTGTGGGAGAGCAGTACGTC.

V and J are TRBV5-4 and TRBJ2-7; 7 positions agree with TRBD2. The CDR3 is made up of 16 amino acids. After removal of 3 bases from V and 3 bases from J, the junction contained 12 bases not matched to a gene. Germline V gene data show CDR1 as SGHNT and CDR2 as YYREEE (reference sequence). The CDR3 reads CASSWGGLHLDYEQYF. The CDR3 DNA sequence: TGTGCCAGCAGCTGGGGGGGACTGCATTTAGACTACGAGCAGTACTTC. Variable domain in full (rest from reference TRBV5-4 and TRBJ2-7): ETGVTQSPTHLIKTRGQQVTLRCSSQSGHNTVSWYQQALGQGPQFIFQYYREEENGRGNFPPRFSGLQFPNYSSELNVNALELDDSALYLCASSWGGLHLDYEQYFGPGTRLTVT.